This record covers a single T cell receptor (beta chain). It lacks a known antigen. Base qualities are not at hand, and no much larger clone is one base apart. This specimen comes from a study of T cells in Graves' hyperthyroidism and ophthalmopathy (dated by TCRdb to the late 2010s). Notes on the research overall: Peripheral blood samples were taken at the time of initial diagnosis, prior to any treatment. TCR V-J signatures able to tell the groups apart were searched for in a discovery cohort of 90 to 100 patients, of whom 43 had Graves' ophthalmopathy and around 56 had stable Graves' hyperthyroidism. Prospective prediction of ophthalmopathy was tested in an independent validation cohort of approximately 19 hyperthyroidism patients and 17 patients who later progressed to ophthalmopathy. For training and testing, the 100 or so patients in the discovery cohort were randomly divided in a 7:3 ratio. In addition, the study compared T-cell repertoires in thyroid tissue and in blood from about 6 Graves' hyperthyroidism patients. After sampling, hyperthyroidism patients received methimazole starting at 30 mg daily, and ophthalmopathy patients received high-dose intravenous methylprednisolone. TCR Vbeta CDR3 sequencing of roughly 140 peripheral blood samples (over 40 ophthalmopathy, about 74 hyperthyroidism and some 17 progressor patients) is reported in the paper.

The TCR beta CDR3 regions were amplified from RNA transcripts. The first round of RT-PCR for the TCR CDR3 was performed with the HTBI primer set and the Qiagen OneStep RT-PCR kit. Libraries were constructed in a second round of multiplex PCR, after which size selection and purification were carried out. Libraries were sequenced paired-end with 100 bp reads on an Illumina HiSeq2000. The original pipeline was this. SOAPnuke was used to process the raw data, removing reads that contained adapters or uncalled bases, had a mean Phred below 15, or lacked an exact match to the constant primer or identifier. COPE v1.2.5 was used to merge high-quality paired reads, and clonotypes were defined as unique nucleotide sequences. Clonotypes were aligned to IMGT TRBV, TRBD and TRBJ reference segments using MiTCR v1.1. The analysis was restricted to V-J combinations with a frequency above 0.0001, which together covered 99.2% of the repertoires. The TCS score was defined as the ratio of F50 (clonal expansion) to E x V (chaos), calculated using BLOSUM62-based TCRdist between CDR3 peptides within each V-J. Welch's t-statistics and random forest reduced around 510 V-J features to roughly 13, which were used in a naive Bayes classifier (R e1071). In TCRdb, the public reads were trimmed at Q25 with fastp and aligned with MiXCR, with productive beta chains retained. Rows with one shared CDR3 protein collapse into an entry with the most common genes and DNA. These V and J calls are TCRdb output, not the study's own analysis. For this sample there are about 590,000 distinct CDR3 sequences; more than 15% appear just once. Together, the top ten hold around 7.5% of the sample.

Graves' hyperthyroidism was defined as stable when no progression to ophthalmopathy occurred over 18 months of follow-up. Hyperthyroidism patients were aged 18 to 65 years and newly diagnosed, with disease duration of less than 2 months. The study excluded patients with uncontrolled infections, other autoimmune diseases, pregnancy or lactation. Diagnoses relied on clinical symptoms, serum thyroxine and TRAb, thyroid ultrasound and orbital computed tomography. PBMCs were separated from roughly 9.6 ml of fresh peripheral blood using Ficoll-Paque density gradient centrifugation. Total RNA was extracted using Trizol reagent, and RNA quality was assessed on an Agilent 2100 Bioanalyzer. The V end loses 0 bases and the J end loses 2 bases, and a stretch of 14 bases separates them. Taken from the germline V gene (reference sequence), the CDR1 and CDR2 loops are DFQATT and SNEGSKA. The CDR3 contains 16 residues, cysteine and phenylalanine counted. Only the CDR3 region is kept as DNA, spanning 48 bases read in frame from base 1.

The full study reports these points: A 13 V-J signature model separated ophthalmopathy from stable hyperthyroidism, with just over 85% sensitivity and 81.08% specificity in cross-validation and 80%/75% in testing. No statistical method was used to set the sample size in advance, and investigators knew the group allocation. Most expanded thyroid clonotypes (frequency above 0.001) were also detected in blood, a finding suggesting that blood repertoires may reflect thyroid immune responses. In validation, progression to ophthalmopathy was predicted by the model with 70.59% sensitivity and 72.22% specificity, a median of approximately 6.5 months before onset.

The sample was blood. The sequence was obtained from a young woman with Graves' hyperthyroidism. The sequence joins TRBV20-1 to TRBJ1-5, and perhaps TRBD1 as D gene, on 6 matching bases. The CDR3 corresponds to CSARDFRQAGNQPQHF. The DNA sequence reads TGCAGTGCTAGAGATTTCCGACAGGCTGGCAATCAGCCCCAGCATTTT.